What follows are 21 T cell receptor beta chains derived from one specimen sequenced in a study of cytomegalovirus exposure and HLA in healthy donors. Assay used: immunoSEQ multiplex PCR; TCRdb lists only in-frame clones, some missing. The profile shows under 130,000 clones, approximately 90% of them singletons. Sequencing used PBMCs. These receptors all come from a woman aged 18-30 years in good health and CMV-seropositive.

The CDR3: CASSPGLEHHQPQHF. CDR3 bases: TGTGCCAGCTCACCCGGACTAGAGCACCATCAGCCCCAGCATTTT. The chain carries TRBV18 and TRBJ1-5; D unclear. The CDR3 sequence is 15 residues long. CDR1 is KGHSH, CDR2 LQKENI, per germline. V lost 3 bases and J lost 5, with 14 bases in between.

The chain recombines TRBV27 with TRBJ2-7; tentatively, D is TRBD1 (6 bases). The CDR3 sequence is 14 residues long. The V gene's germline CDR1 is MNHEY and CDR2 SMNVEV (reference sequence). V was cut by 5 bases and J by 2 bases, with 13 bases left in between. The CDR3 sequence is CASSPQDSTYEQYF. CDR3 nucleotides: TGTGCCAGCAGTCCCCAGGACAGTACCTACGAGCAGTACTTC.

The chain joins TRBV9 to TRBJ1-5, with 10 bases lining up with TRBD1. In germline, CDR1 is SGDLS, CDR2 YYNGEE. After removal of 3 bases from V and 6 bases from J, the junction contained 6 bases not matched to a gene. The CDR3 has 15 amino acids. This CDR3 is CASSATGGSSQPQHF. The CDR3 region has the DNA TGTGCCAGCAGCGCGACAGGGGGCTCCAGTCAGCCCCAGCATTTT.

This rearrangement joins TRBV27 to TRBJ1-2; tentative D call: TRBD1 (5 bases). The germline V gene encodes CDR1 MNHEY and CDR2 SMNVEV (reference sequence). The CDR3 totals 15 residues. V lost 4 bases and J lost 4, with 16 bases in between. This CDR3 is CASSSGTHLIYGYTF. The DNA of the CDR3 is TGTGCCAGCAGTTCAGGGACTCACCTTATCTATGGCTACACCTTC.

V usage is TRBV28 and J usage is TRBJ1-2; D gene ambiguous. Germline-derived CDR1 and CDR2 are MDHEN and SYDVKM. The V gene lost 2 bases and the J gene lost 3 bases, with 4 bases spanning the gap. The CDR3 length is 12 residues. CDR3 coding DNA: TGTGCCAGCAGTTTAACTTACTATGGCTACACCTTC. Its protein is CASSLTYYGYTF.

A few counts support this clone. The chain recombines TRBV6-4 with TRBJ2-2, with TRBD2 matching over 10 bases. Losses at the gene ends were 4 bases for V and 4 bases for J; bases not matched to a gene: 0. This CDR3 has 14 residues. Per the germline V gene, CDR1 is MRHNA and CDR2 is SNTAGT. CDR3 loop: CASSASGSTGELFF. The CDR3 coding sequence is TGTGCCAGCAGTGCTAGCGGGAGCACCGGGGAGCTGTTTTTT.

A single count supports this clone. This sequence joins TRBV29-1 and TRBJ1-1, with 12 bases aligning to TRBD1. The CDR3 sequence is 15 residues long. Unmatched junction bases numbered 5, after V lost 6 bases and J lost 0 bases. The germline gives CDR1 SQVTM, CDR2 ANQGSEA. The CDR3 nucleotides are TGCAGCGTCGCCGGGACAGGGGGCGTGAACACTGAAGCTTTCTTT. It translates to CSVAGTGGVNTEAFF.

This clone was seen once. The rearrangement links TRBV29-1 to TRBJ2-3; maybe TRBD2 (6 bases). Germline V lookup: CDR1 SQVTM, CDR2 ANQGSEA. This CDR3 region has 11 residues. V was cut by 5 bases and J by 4 bases, with 7 bases left in between. The CDR3 here is CSVRRADTQYF. The CDR3 DNA reads TGCAGCGTTAGGAGGGCAGATACGCAGTATTTT.

The genes are TRBV28 and TRBJ1-1; D ambiguous. Germline V gene data show CDR1 as MDHEN and CDR2 as SYDVKM. V was cut by 6 bases and J by 1 base, with 15 bases left in between. CDR3 length equals 15 residues. CDR3 DNA sequence: TGTGCCAGCAGCGGGAGCCTCGACCAGAACACTGAAGCTTTCTTT. This codes for CASSGSLDQNTEAFF. Based on the CDR3 plus reference TRBV28 and TRBJ1-1, the full variable domain is DVKVTQSSRYLVKRTGEKVFLECVQDMDHENMFWYRQDPGLGLRLIYFSYDVKMKEKGDIPEGYSVSREKKERFSLILESASTNQTSMYLCASSGSLDQNTEAFFGQGTRLTVV.

The chain joins TRBV11-3 to TRBJ2-7; TRBD2 matches at 8 bases. This CDR3 comprises 18 residues. Per germline, CDR1 SGHNT and CDR2 YENEEA. After removal of 2 bases from V and 1 base from J, the junction contained 13 bases not matched to a gene. The CDR3 here is CASSLIRASGGPSYEQYF. The CDR3 DNA reads as TGTGCCAGCAGCTTAATCCGGGCGAGCGGGGGCCCGTCCTACGAGCAGTACTTC. Supplemented by reference TRBV11-3 and TRBJ2-7, the full variable domain reads EAGVVQSPRYKIIEKKQPVAFWCNPISGHNTLYWYLQNLGQGPELLIRYENEEAVDDSQLPKDRFSAERLKGVDSTLKIQPAELGDSAVYLCASSLIRASGGPSYEQYFGPGTRLTVT.

The V call is TRBV6-6, the J call TRBJ2-1, with TRBD1 matching 9 bases. The germline V gene encodes CDR1 MNHNY and CDR2 SVGAGI (reference sequence). V lost 0 bases and J lost 7; bases outside the gene matches: 1. This CDR3 has 14 residues. The CDR3 sequence is CASSYSGQGNEQFF. Here the CDR3 DNA reads TGTGCCAGCAGTTACTCGGGACAGGGTAATGAGCAGTTCTTC.

The J gene is TRBJ1-4, the V gene TRBV6-5; TRBD1 might be the D (5 bases). Germline CDR1 and CDR2: MNHEY and SVGAGI. The V gene lost 5 bases and the J gene lost 0 bases, with 10 bases spanning the gap. The CDR3 contains 15 residues. CDR3 coding DNA: TGTGCCAGCAGTCTTTCAGGGACAACTAATGAAAAACTGTTTTTT. Amino acid sequence: CASSLSGTTNEKLFF.

This chain connects TRBV6-1 to TRBJ1-1; possibly TRBD1 for D (5 bases). In germline, CDR1 is MNHNS, CDR2 SASEGT. V lost 11 bases and J 3 bases, leaving 22 bases between the germline ends. This CDR3 is 15 amino acids long. The CDR3 region has the DNA TGTGCCTCCAGTGCGGTAGTTCGGGGGGACACTGAAGCTTTCTTT. Translated: CASSAVVRGDTEAFF.

The chain joins TRBV10-3 to TRBJ2-7; 7 bases fit TRBD2. Losses at the gene ends were 8 bases for V and 2 bases for J; bases not matched to a gene: 6. There are 13 residues in the CDR3. CDR1 is ENHRY, CDR2 SYGVKD, per germline. The CDR3 protein is CAISRGDTYEQYF. CDR3 nucleotide sequence: TGTGCCATCTCACGGGGGGATACCTACGAGCAGTACTTC.

V usage is TRBV6-1 and J usage is TRBJ1-1; 8 bases line up with TRBD1. The V gene end was trimmed by 5 bases and the J gene end by 1 base; junction bases not matched to a gene: 3. The CDR3 has 14 amino acids. Germline lookup yields CDR1 MNHNS and CDR2 SASEGT. CDR3 nucleotides: TGTGCCAGCAGTTGGACAGGGACGAACACTGAAGCTTTCTTT. This gives the protein CASSWTGTNTEAFF.

The CDR3 region has the DNA TGTGCCAGCAGCGCCCGCGGGGGTAGCTCCTACGAGCAGTACTTC. This gives the protein CASSARGGSSYEQYF. The chain has TRBV7-3 and TRBJ2-7; 7 bases agree with TRBD2. This CDR3 region has 15 residues. The J segment lost 0 bases and the V segment lost 5 bases, leaving 7 bases of the junction unmatched. Germline V lookup: CDR1 SGHTA, CDR2 FQGTGA.

Here the CDR3 reads CASSRRTGGQPQHF. The CDR3 DNA sequence: TGTGCCAGCAGTCGAAGGACAGGGGGTCAGCCCCAGCATTTT. The J gene is TRBJ1-5, the V gene TRBV6-5, with 10 bases identical to TRBD1. The CDR3 covers 14 residues. The V gene's germline CDR1 is MNHEY and CDR2 SVGAGI. Germline trimming cut 5 bases from V and 6 bases from J; bases unmatched to any gene: 4.

CDR3 nucleotides: TGCGCCAGCAGCTCGACAGCCTCCTACAATGAGCAGTTCTTC. It yields the protein CASSSTASYNEQFF. The chain recombines TRBV5-1 with TRBJ2-1; possibly TRBD1 for D (5 bases). The CDR3 is made up of 14 amino acids. Trimming removed 3 bases at V and 0 bases at J, with 7 bases between. Germline assignment: CDR1 SGHRS and CDR2 YFSETQ.

This clone was counted at least ten times. This rearrangement joins TRBV5-1 to TRBJ2-7, with TRBD1 matching over 7 bases. Trimming removed 3 bases from V and 4 bases from J; junction bases left unmatched: 7. CDR3 size: 14 residues. Germline V gene lookup returns CDR1 SGHRS and CDR2 YFSETQ. The CDR3 nucleotides read TGCGCCAGCAGCTGGACAGGTCAGGGGTACGAGCAGTACTTC. Translating it yields CASSWTGQGYEQYF.

The chain has TRBV7-2 and TRBJ2-1; 8 bases agree with TRBD1. CDR3 length equals 14 residues. V shed 4 bases and J 9 bases; nucleotides not matched to a gene: 8. CDR1 is SGHTA and CDR2 is FQGNSA in the germline V gene. Here the CDR3 reads CASSSRTGKGEQFF. The CDR3 nucleotides are TGTGCCAGCAGCTCCCGGACAGGGAAGGGTGAGCAGTTCTTC. The variable domain in full, completed from reference TRBV7-2 and TRBJ2-1, reads GAGVSQSPSNKVTEKGKDVELRCDPISGHTALYWYRQSLGQGLEFLIYFQGNSAPDKSGLPSDRFSAERTGGSVSTLTIQRTQQEDSAVYLCASSSRTGKGEQFFGPGTRLTVL.

This chain connects TRBV2 to TRBJ1-4, with D possibly TRBD1 on 5 matching bases. Germline V lookup: CDR1 SNHLY, CDR2 FYNNEI. Trimming stripped 6 bases from V and 7 bases from J, with 9 bases between. The CDR3 length is 12 residues. The CDR3 spells CASRGEGEKLFF. The CDR3 region has the DNA TGTGCCAGCAGAGGGGAGGGTGAAAAACTGTTTTTT.